Listed below are T cell receptor beta chains from one sample, sequenced in a study of post-analysis software for immune sequencing data. TCRdb re-called the PCR reads through MiXCR, storing one row per CDR3 protein. The sample shows 800,000 to 950,000 distinct CDR3 sequences, approximately 53% of them seen only once. The source material was blood. These receptors were collected from a girl aged 5-17 years with multiple sclerosis. The CDR3 runs from the conserved cysteine through the conserved F or W. The D gene is left open where the match is weak. Not every row has a clone size; where given, it reads once, few, many or a size class.

V: TRBV5-6; D: -; size: -; J: TRBJ2-5; DNA: TGTGCCAGCAGCTTGATGGAGGCCCTGGAGACCCAGTACTTC; CDR3: CASSLMEALETQYF
V: TRBV7-2; D: -; size: -; J: TRBJ2-7; DNA: TGTGCCAGCAGCATTAACACCTACGAGCAGTACTTC; CDR3: CASSINTYEQYF
V: TRBV3-1; D: -; size: -; J: TRBJ1-2; DNA: TGTGCCAGCAGCCCGACAGCGCTCTATGGCTACACCTTC; CDR3: CASSPTALYGYTF
V: TRBV25-1; D: -; size: -; J: TRBJ1-2; DNA: TGTGCCAGCAGTGGAATTAGAAGCGGCTATGGCTACACCTTC; CDR3: CASSGIRSGYGYTF
V: TRBV20-1; D: -; size: -; J: TRBJ1-1; DNA: TGCAGTGCTAGACGGCAGCCCAAGAACACTGAAGCTTTCTTT; CDR3: CSARRQPKNTEAFF
V: TRBV10-3; D: -; size: -; J: TRBJ2-3; DNA: TGTGCCATCAGTGACAGGAACACAGATACGCAGTATTTT; CDR3: CAISDRNTDTQYF
V: TRBV15; D: -; size: -; J: TRBJ2-4; DNA: TGTGCCACCAGCAGGCCGGGGGCCAAAAACATTCAGTACTTC; CDR3: CATSRPGAKNIQYF
V: TRBV28; D: TRBD1; size: -; J: TRBJ2-1; DNA: TGTGCCAGCAGTACCCCAGGGGGAAGATCGAATGAGCAGTTCTTC; CDR3: CASSTPGGRSNEQFF
V: TRBV7-2; D: TRBD2; size: few; J: TRBJ2-1; DNA: TGTGCCAGCAGCTTGATAGCGGGAGCCAGCAATGAGCAGTTCTTC; CDR3: CASSLIAGASNEQFF
V: TRBV5-1; D: TRBD2; size: -; J: TRBJ2-1; DNA: TGCGCCAGCTTCGAGGGAGGGCCCGGCAATGAGCAGTTCTTC; CDR3: CASFEGGPGNEQFF
V: TRBV20-1; D: -; size: -; J: TRBJ2-7; DNA: TGCAGTGCTAGCGAGGCGGAATCCTACGAGCAGTACTTC; CDR3: CSASEAESYEQYF
V: TRBV20-1; D: TRBD2; size: -; J: TRBJ2-1; DNA: TGCAGTGCCCGGGGACTAGCGGGGTTTAGTCACTCCTACAATGAGCAGTTCTTC; CDR3: CSARGLAGFSHSYNEQFF
V: TRBV5-1; D: -; size: -; J: TRBJ2-1; DNA: TGCGCCAGCAGCCTGGCGGCTCAAGGTGAGCAGTTCTTC; CDR3: CASSLAAQGEQFF
V: TRBV5-1; D: TRBD2; size: many; J: TRBJ2-5; DNA: TGCGCCAGCAGCTTCGGCGGGAGTGGGGGAGAGACCCAGTACTTC; CDR3: CASSFGGSGGETQYF
V: TRBV29-1; D: TRBD2; size: few; J: TRBJ2-1; DNA: TGCAGCGCTAGCGGGGCTTGGAATGAGCAGTTCTTC; CDR3: CSASGAWNEQFF
V: TRBV7-8; D: -; size: -; J: TRBJ2-5; DNA: TGTGCCAGCAGCACACGAGGACACCTAGGCTATGAGCAGTACTTC; CDR3: CASSTRGHLGYEQYF
V: TRBV6-6; D: TRBD1; size: -; J: TRBJ2-3; DNA: TGTGCCAGCAGTTACTCGGACAGGGTCGTCGATACGCAGTATTTT; CDR3: CASSYSDRVVDTQYF
V: TRBV29-1; D: TRBD2; size: -; J: TRBJ2-7; DNA: TGCAGCGTCGGCGGATGGACTAGCGGGAGTTCGTACGAGCAGTACTTC; CDR3: CSVGGWTSGSSYEQYF
V: TRBV12-3/TRBV12-4; D: -; size: -; J: TRBJ2-7; DNA: TGTGCCAGCAGTTTCCAGGGGGGCAACGAGCAGTACTTC; CDR3: CASSFQGGNEQYF
V: TRBV11-2; D: -; size: once; J: TRBJ1-1; DNA: TGTGCCAGCAGCTTCTCGAGGGTATCGAACACTGAAGCTTTCTTT; CDR3: CASSFSRVSNTEAFF
V: TRBV29-1; D: TRBD1; size: -; J: TRBJ1-2; DNA: TGCAGCGTTGATGACAGGGGGCCTTATGGCTACACCTTC; CDR3: CSVDDRGPYGYTF
V: TRBV5-6; D: -; size: -; J: TRBJ2-5; DNA: TGTGCCAGCAGCCCCAAGGGCGGGAAGCAGTACTTC; CDR3: CASSPKGGKQYF
V: TRBV7-2; D: -; size: few; J: TRBJ1-1; DNA: TGTGCCAGCGCTGGGGGGGGATCGAATGAAGCTTTCTTT; CDR3: CASAGGGSNEAFF
V: TRBV20-1; D: TRBD2; size: few; J: TRBJ2-3; DNA: TGCAGTGCAGAGTCCGGGACTAGAAACACAGATACGCAGTATTTT; CDR3: CSAESGTRNTDTQYF
V: TRBV10-3; D: -; size: -; J: TRBJ2-1; DNA: TGTGCCATCAGTGAGCAGAACAATGAGCAGTTCTTC; CDR3: CAISEQNNEQFF
V: TRBV25-1; D: -; size: -; J: TRBJ1-1; DNA: TGTGCCAGCTTTAGTCTGGGGAACACTGAAGCTTTCTTT; CDR3: CASFSLGNTEAFF
V: TRBV7-3; D: -; size: -; J: TRBJ2-3; DNA: TGTGCCAGCAGCTTAATGCGTCGGGATACGCAGTATTTT; CDR3: CASSLMRRDTQYF
V: TRBV2; D: TRBD1; size: few; J: TRBJ1-1; DNA: TGTGCCAGCAGAGCGGACAGGGCTTCGAACACTGAAGCTTTCTTT; CDR3: CASRADRASNTEAFF
V: TRBV7-9; D: -; size: few; J: TRBJ2-3; DNA: TGTGCCAGCAGCTTAGGAGGTAGGCCCAGGAGGATGACAGATACGCAGTATTTT; CDR3: CASSLGGRPRRMTDTQYF
V: TRBV27; D: TRBD1; size: -; J: TRBJ2-5; DNA: TGTGCCAGCAGTTTATTCGGACAGGGCACCTACAATGAGCAGTACTTC; CDR3: CASSLFGQGTYNEQYF
V: TRBV10-3; D: TRBD1; size: -; J: TRBJ2-3; DNA: TGTGCCATTTCTCCGGGACAGGGAAGGGGCACAGATACGCAGTATTTT; CDR3: CAISPGQGRGTDTQYF
V: TRBV18; D: TRBD2; size: once; J: TRBJ2-3; DNA: TGTGCCAGCTCACGTCGGACTAGTCTTACGGGCATCACAGATACGCAGTATTTT; CDR3: CASSRRTSLTGITDTQYF
V: TRBV5-1; D: -; size: -; J: TRBJ2-7; DNA: TGCGCCAGCAGCTTGGCCGTTGGAGGGGACGAGCAGTACTTC; CDR3: CASSLAVGGDEQYF
V: TRBV5-1; D: TRBD2; size: few; J: TRBJ2-1; DNA: TGCGCCAGCAGCTCAGGGGCTTTAGCGGGGGAGCAGTTCTTC; CDR3: CASSSGALAGEQFF
V: TRBV20-1; D: -; size: once; J: TRBJ1-2; DNA: TGCAGTGCGATAGGGCAGGGCGGCTACACCTTC; CDR3: CSAIGQGGYTF
V: TRBV2; D: -; size: -; J: TRBJ2-4; DNA: TGTGCCATTCTAGCCAAAAACATTCAGTACTTC; CDR3: CAILAKNIQYF
V: TRBV4-2; D: TRBD2; size: -; J: TRBJ2-3; DNA: TGTGCCAGCAGCCAAGTTACTAGCGGGAGGGGAGGGACAGATACGCAGTATTTT; CDR3: CASSQVTSGRGGTDTQYF
V: TRBV20-1; D: -; size: -; J: TRBJ1-2; DNA: -; CDR3: CSARISDNEQFFGPGNFYGYTF
V: TRBV29-1; D: -; size: -; J: TRBJ1-1; DNA: TGCAGCGTTAGCCCCCGCCTCAGACAACCGGCTGAAGCTTTCTTT; CDR3: CSVSPRLRQPAEAFF
V: TRBV7-3; D: -; size: -; J: TRBJ2-3; DNA: TGTGCCAGCAGCTCGATTGGCTCAGATACGCAGTATTTT; CDR3: CASSSIGSDTQYF
V: TRBV6-5; D: TRBD1; size: -; J: TRBJ2-7; DNA: TGTGCCAGCTCCGGGACAGGGTTTAACGAGCAGTACTTC; CDR3: CASSGTGFNEQYF
V: TRBV10-3; D: TRBD1; size: -; J: TRBJ2-1; DNA: TGTGCCACCTTCGACAGGGGTCATGAGCAGTTCTTC; CDR3: CATFDRGHEQFF
V: TRBV9; D: TRBD2; size: -; J: TRBJ2-3; DNA: TGTGCCAGCAGCGTAACTAGCGGAGCTAGCACAGATACGCAGTATTTT; CDR3: CASSVTSGASTDTQYF
V: TRBV15; D: TRBD2; size: few; J: TRBJ2-4; DNA: TGTGCCACCAGCACACGGGAGCGGGAGTGGGTTCAGTACTTC; CDR3: CATSTREREWVQYF
V: TRBV10-3; D: TRBD1; size: -; J: TRBJ1-5; DNA: TGTGCCATCAGTGAGACTTTTACAGGGGGTAGCAATCAGCCCCAGCATTTT; CDR3: CAISETFTGGSNQPQHF
V: TRBV12-3/TRBV12-4; D: -; size: -; J: TRBJ2-7; DNA: TGTGCCAGCCAGAACCGGGCCGATAAGCACCACGAGCAGTACTTC; CDR3: CASQNRADKHHEQYF
V: TRBV7-8; D: -; size: -; J: TRBJ2-4; DNA: TGTGCCAGCAGCTTAGAGGAAGCAAAAAACATTCAGTACTTC; CDR3: CASSLEEAKNIQYF
V: TRBV7-9; D: -; size: -; J: TRBJ1-2; DNA: TGTGCCTGCAGATCCGACCTCCGGGTCGGGGAGGATGGCTACACCTTC; CDR3: CACRSDLRVGEDGYTF
V: TRBV5-1; D: TRBD2; size: -; J: TRBJ2-1; DNA: TGCGCCAGCAGCCCGGGACTAGCGGGGGCGGGGGAGCAGTTCTTC; CDR3: CASSPGLAGAGEQFF
V: TRBV10-3; D: TRBD2; size: few; J: TRBJ2-1; DNA: TGTGCCATCAGTGGCTCTAGCGGGAGCTCAGGTGGTGAGCAGTTCTTC; CDR3: CAISGSSGSSGGEQFF